Sequencing of this T cell receptor (beta chain) was carried out in a study of blood T cell repertoires in COVID-19. Trimming shortened V by 3 bases and J by 4 bases, and 7 bases separated the two germline ends. There are 13 residues in the CDR3. Germline assignment: CDR1 KGHSH and CDR2 LQKENI. Repertoires were generated with immunoSEQ multiplex PCR, while TCRdb's copy carries only in-frame clones and drops some. The sample lists some 250,000 clones, 70% to 90% seen once, with around 2% in the top ten. The TCR sequence derives from a woman between 45 and 65 years old who had recovered from COVID-19. This chain uses TRBV18 with TRBJ2-1, with a weak D call TRBD2 (6 bases). Specimen: PBMCs or T cells enriched from blood (not recorded which). The CDR3 nucleotides read TGTGCCAGCTCACCTGGGACTTACAATGAGCAGTTCTTC. Translation gives CASSPGTYNEQFF.